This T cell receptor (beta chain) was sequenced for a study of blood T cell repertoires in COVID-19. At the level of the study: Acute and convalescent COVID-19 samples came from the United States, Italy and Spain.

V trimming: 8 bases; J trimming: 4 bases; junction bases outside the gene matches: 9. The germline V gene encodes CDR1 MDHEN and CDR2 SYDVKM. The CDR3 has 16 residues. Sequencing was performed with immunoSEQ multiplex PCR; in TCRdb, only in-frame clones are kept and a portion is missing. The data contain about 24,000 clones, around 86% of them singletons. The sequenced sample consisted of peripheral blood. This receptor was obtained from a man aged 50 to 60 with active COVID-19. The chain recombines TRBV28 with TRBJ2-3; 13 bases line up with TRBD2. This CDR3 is CASWTSGRNGADTQYF. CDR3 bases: TGTGCCAGCTGGACTAGCGGGAGAAATGGTGCAGATACGCAGTATTTT.